The rows below give T cell receptor beta chains drawn from one sample of a study of blood T cells in healthy people across ages. One entry per CDR3 protein results from TCRdb running MiXCR on the 5' RACE reads. The table lists hundreds of thousands of distinct CDR3 sequences, 49% of them singletons. The sample taken for sequencing was blood. The source is a woman in her sixties or seventies in good health. The CDR3 runs from the conserved cysteine through the conserved F or W. The order of the fields is D gene, V gene, J gene, clone size, CDR3 protein, CDR3 DNA. D genes are given only for firm matches. A row's size may be missing; if present it is once, few, many or a size class.

D: .
V: TRBV5-4
J: TRBJ2-1
size: .
CDR3: CASSLGAGDPYNEQFF
DNA: TGTGCCAGCAGCCTGGGGGCGGGAGATCCCTACAATGAGCAGTTCTTC

D: .
V: TRBV11-2
J: TRBJ2-1
size: .
CDR3: CASSLVQGTYNEQFF
DNA: TGTGCCAGCAGCTTAGTTCAGGGAACCTACAATGAGCAGTTCTTC

D: TRBD2
V: TRBV24-1
J: TRBJ2-1
size: .
CDR3: CATSARASGKLHEQFF
DNA: TGTGCCACCAGTGCCAGGGCTAGCGGGAAGCTTCATGAGCAGTTCTTC

D: TRBD2
V: TRBV20-1
J: TRBJ2-5
size: .
CDR3: CSARVAGVRETQYF
DNA: TGCAGTGCTAGGGTCGCGGGAGTCAGAGAGACCCAGTACTTC

D: TRBD2
V: TRBV11-2
J: TRBJ2-7
size: .
CDR3: CASSLPKKQTGTSGSKPYEQYF
DNA: TGTGCCAGCAGCTTACCAAAAAAACAAACCGGGACTAGCGGGAGTAAGCCCTACGAGCAGTACTTC

D: .
V: TRBV29-1
J: TRBJ2-7
size: .
CDR3: CSVVSGGHPYEQYF
DNA: TGCAGCGTTGTTTCTGGGGGACATCCCTACGAGCAGTACTTC

D: TRBD1
V: TRBV6-1
J: TRBJ1-6
size: few
CDR3: CASALGQGRSYNSPLHF
DNA: TGTGCCAGCGCCTTGGGACAGGGACGTTCCTATAATTCACCCCTCCACTTT

D: .
V: TRBV5-5
J: TRBJ2-7
size: few
CDR3: CASSSSAGSSYEQYF
DNA: TGTGCCAGCAGCTCCTCCGCGGGCAGCTCCTACGAGCAGTACTTC

D: TRBD1
V: TRBV7-9
J: TRBJ1-2
size: .
CDR3: CASSLASQGANGYTF
DNA: TGTGCCAGCAGCTTAGCGTCGCAGGGGGCTAATGGCTACACCTTC

D: TRBD1
V: TRBV4-1
J: TRBJ1-3
size: .
CDR3: CASSQDYGTGENTIYF
DNA: TGCGCCAGCAGCCAAGATTATGGGACAGGGGAAAACACCATATATTTT

D: .
V: TRBV27
J: TRBJ2-7
size: .
CDR3: CASSSATGTYEQYF
DNA: TGTGCCAGCAGTTCAGCGACAGGTACCTACGAGCAGTACTTC

D: .
V: TRBV3-1
J: TRBJ1-2
size: .
CDR3: CASSQGPYGQLYGYTF
DNA: TGTGCCAGCAGCCAAGGCCCGTATGGACAGTTGTATGGCTACACCTTC

D: TRBD2
V: TRBV20-1
J: TRBJ2-1
size: .
CDR3: CSARTSGNYYNEQFF
DNA: TGCAGTGCCCGGACTAGCGGGAACTACTACAATGAGCAGTTCTTC

D: TRBD2
V: TRBV27
J: TRBJ2-7
size: few
CDR3: CASSLSTGGPYEQYF
DNA: TGTGCCAGCAGTTTATCTACGGGAGGGCCCTACGAGCAGTACTTC

D: .
V: TRBV20-1
J: TRBJ1-1
size: .
CDR3: CSARKANTEAFF
DNA: TGCAGTGCTAGAAAGGCGAACACTGAAGCTTTCTTT

D: TRBD1
V: TRBV7-8
J: TRBJ2-4
size: .
CDR3: CASSLFLLTTGGSIAKNIQYF
DNA: TGTGCCAGCAGCTTATTTCTCTTGACGACAGGGGGAAGTATAGCCAAAAACATTCAGTACTTC

D: .
V: TRBV5-1
J: TRBJ1-1
size: .
CDR3: CASSHPGLNTEAFF
DNA: TGCGCCAGCAGCCACCCCGGGTTGAACACTGAAGCTTTCTTT

D: .
V: TRBV7-9
J: TRBJ2-3
size: few
CDR3: CASSPGAGTRTTSSDTQYF
DNA: TGTGCCAGCAGCCCCGGAGCGGGGACACGTACTACTAGCTCAGATACGCAGTATTTT

D: TRBD1
V: TRBV20-1
J: TRBJ2-6
size: few
CDR3: CSAKAGTGGVHRNVLTF
DNA: TGCAGTGCTAAAGCCGGGACAGGGGGTGTCCATAGAAACGTCCTGACTTTC

D: .
V: TRBV20-1
J: TRBJ1-2
size: .
CDR3: CSAREGGSAYYGYTF
DNA: TGCAGTGCTAGAGAGGGCGGCAGCGCATACTATGGCTACACCTTC

D: .
V: TRBV7-2
J: TRBJ2-3
size: .
CDR3: CASAPSRARDTQYF
DNA: TGTGCCTCCGCGCCCAGCAGAGCTCGGGATACGCAGTATTTT

D: .
V: TRBV5-1
J: TRBJ2-5
size: many
CDR3: CASSLENAGSQETQYF
DNA: TGCGCCAGCAGCTTGGAAAATGCAGGGTCCCAGGAGACCCAGTACTTC

D: .
V: TRBV2
J: TRBJ2-3
size: once
CDR3: CASSGVQTTDTQYF
DNA: TGTGCCAGCAGTGGCGTCCAAACCACTGATACGCAGTATTTT

D: TRBD1
V: TRBV28
J: TRBJ2-5
size: .
CDR3: CASSSPGTAKETQYF
DNA: TGTGCCAGCAGTTCGCCGGGGACAGCTAAAGAGACCCAGTACTTC

D: .
V: TRBV4-3
J: TRBJ2-3
size: .
CDR3: CASSQGGLSTDAQYF
DNA: TGCGCCAGCAGCCAAGGTGGTCTTAGCACAGATGCGCAGTATTTT

D: TRBD2
V: TRBV27
J: TRBJ2-1
size: few
CDR3: CASSTSGSGSYNEQFF
DNA: TGTGCCAGCAGTACTAGCGGGAGCGGCTCCTACAATGAGCAGTTCTTC

D: .
V: TRBV20-1
J: TRBJ2-7
size: .
CDR3: CSARPWEGGTEQYF
DNA: TGCAGTGCTAGGCCCTGGGAGGGGGGTACTGAGCAGTACTTC

D: .
V: TRBV28
J: TRBJ2-3
size: .
CDR3: CASSSLRSLSTDTQYF
DNA: TGTGCCAGCAGTTCCCTCAGGAGCCTTAGCACAGATACGCAGTATTTT

D: .
V: TRBV20-1
J: TRBJ1-1
size: .
CDR3: CSALRAWAFF
DNA: TGCAGTGCCCTTCGTGCGTGGGCTTTCTTT

D: .
V: TRBV6-6
J: TRBJ2-3
size: .
CDR3: CASKRGENTDTQYF
DNA: TGTGCCAGCAAAAGGGGCGAAAACACAGATACGCAGTATTTT

D: TRBD2
V: TRBV7-2
J: TRBJ2-3
size: .
CDR3: CASSLLAGDRRDTQYF
DNA: TGTGCCAGCAGCTTACTAGCGGGAGATAGGAGAGATACGCAGTATTTT

D: .
V: TRBV11-1
J: TRBJ2-1
size: few
CDR3: CASSLAREGIGPRSYNEQFF
DNA: TGTGCCAGCAGCTTAGCGAGAGAGGGGATCGGCCCGCGCTCCTACAATGAGCAGTTCTTC

D: .
V: TRBV28
J: TRBJ1-2
size: many
CDR3: CASSLLDYGYTF
DNA: TGTGCCAGCAGCTTATTGGACTATGGCTACACCTTC

D: TRBD2
V: TRBV20-1
J: TRBJ2-7
size: .
CDR3: CSGLAGSYEQYF
DNA: TGCAGTGGACTAGCGGGATCCTACGAGCAGTACTTC

D: TRBD2
V: TRBV5-1
J: TRBJ2-1
size: .
CDR3: CASSYDRVGRNEQFF
DNA: TGCGCCAGCAGCTACGACCGGGTCGGGAGGAATGAGCAGTTCTTC

D: .
V: TRBV3-1
J: TRBJ1-1
size: .
CDR3: CASSTYLLWNTEAFF
DNA: TGTGCCAGCAGCACGTACCTTCTGTGGAACACTGAAGCTTTCTTT

D: .
V: TRBV11-2
J: TRBJ2-7
size: many
CDR3: CASSGRYEQYF
DNA: TGTGCCAGCTCGGGGCGCTACGAGCAGTACTTC

D: .
V: TRBV7-2
J: TRBJ1-2
size: .
CDR3: CASSSGLTRSNRGYTF
DNA: TGTGCCAGCAGCTCAGGGTTAACTAGGTCAAATCGGGGCTACACCTTC

D: .
V: TRBV7-9
J: TRBJ2-3
size: few
CDR3: CASSLRRSGTDTQYF
DNA: TGTGCCAGCAGCTTGAGACGTAGCGGCACAGATACGCAGTATTTT

D: TRBD1
V: TRBV6-1
J: TRBJ2-7
size: few
CDR3: CASRVRTGGVDEQYF
DNA: TGTGCCAGCAGGGTAAGGACAGGGGGAGTGGACGAGCAGTACTTC

D: .
V: TRBV7-2
J: TRBJ2-6
size: .
CDR3: CASSWEFSGANVLTF
DNA: TGTGCCAGCAGCTGGGAGTTCTCTGGGGCCAACGTCCTGACTTTC

D: .
V: TRBV7-2
J: TRBJ2-7
size: .
CDR3: CASSLVKSGRSSYEQYF
DNA: TGTGCCAGCAGCTTAGTCAAATCGGGCCGGAGCTCCTACGAGCAGTACTTC

D: TRBD2
V: TRBV25-1
J: TRBJ2-7
size: .
CDR3: CASSVSGMFSYEQYF
DNA: TGTGCCAGCAGTGTTAGCGGGATGTTCTCCTACGAGCAGTACTTC

D: .
V: TRBV18
J: TRBJ2-1
size: .
CDR3: CASSPRLKGYNEQFF
DNA: TGTGCCAGCTCACCACGGCTAAAAGGATACAATGAGCAGTTCTTC

D: TRBD1
V: TRBV20-1
J: TRBJ2-5
size: .
CDR3: CSAPTDRGQQETQYF
DNA: TGCAGTGCTCCAACTGACAGGGGGCAGCAAGAGACCCAGTACTTC

D: .
V: TRBV7-2
J: TRBJ2-1
size: .
CDR3: CASSSSLRGEQFF
DNA: TGTGCCAGCAGCTCTTCTTTAAGGGGTGAGCAGTTCTTC

D: TRBD1
V: TRBV29-1
J: TRBJ1-5
size: .
CDR3: CSVGQGTQPQHF
DNA: TGCAGCGTTGGACAGGGAACTCAGCCCCAGCATTTT

D: TRBD1
V: TRBV20-1
J: TRBJ2-5
size: .
CDR3: CSVTGTGGGKTQYF
DNA: TGCAGTGTAACCGGGACAGGGGGCGGGAAGACCCAGTACTTC

D: TRBD1
V: TRBV6-6
J: TRBJ2-1
size: few
CDR3: CASSSPDRGNEQFF
DNA: TGTGCCAGCAGTTCCCCCGACAGGGGCAATGAGCAGTTCTTC